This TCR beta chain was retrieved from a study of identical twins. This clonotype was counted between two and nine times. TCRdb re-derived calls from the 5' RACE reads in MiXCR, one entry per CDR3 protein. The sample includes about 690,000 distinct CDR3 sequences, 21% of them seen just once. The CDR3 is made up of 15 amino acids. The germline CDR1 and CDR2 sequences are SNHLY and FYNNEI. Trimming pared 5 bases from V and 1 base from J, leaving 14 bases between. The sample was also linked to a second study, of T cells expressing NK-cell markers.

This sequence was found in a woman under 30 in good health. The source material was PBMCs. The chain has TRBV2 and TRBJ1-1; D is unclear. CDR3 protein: CASSSLGVRNTEAFF. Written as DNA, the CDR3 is TGTGCCAGCAGTTCTTTAGGCGTTAGGAACACTGAAGCTTTCTTT. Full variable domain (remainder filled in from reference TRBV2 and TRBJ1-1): EPEVTQTPSHQVTQMGQEVILRCVPISNHLYFYWYRQILGQKVEFLVSFYNNEISEKSEIFDDQFSVERPDGSNFTLKIRSTKLEDSAMYFCASSSLGVRNTEAFFGQGTRLTVV.